Each of the 12 T cell receptor beta chains below was sequenced from the same sample in a study of CD8 T cells in ankylosing spondylitis. Study-wide points: There was a TCR beta motif, made of several highly homologous variants, that appeared characteristic of ankylosing spondylitis blood.

Their cognate antigens are unknown. TCRdb re-called the 5' RACE reads through MiXCR, storing one row per CDR3 protein. This sample has just under 550,000 distinct CDR3 sequences, with roughly 13% found just once. Sequencing used blood, either unsorted or a sorted T cell fraction (not recorded which). These receptors all stem from a male donor with ankylosing spondylitis.

The chain employs TRBV20-1 and TRBJ2-1; 8 nucleotides align to TRBD2. Per the germline V gene, CDR1 is DFQATT and CDR2 is SNEGSKA (reference sequence). V trimming: 4 bases; J trimming: 0 bases; junction bases outside the gene matches: 11. This CDR3 has 17 residues. In nucleotides, the CDR3 is TGCAGTGCTACCGGAAAGGCTAGCGGGCGCTCCTACAATGAGCAGTTCTTC. It is translated as CSATGKASGRSYNEQFF.

The chain carries TRBV7-2 and TRBJ1-2; a possible D gene is TRBD1 (5 bases). Trimming left V 7 bases short and J 2 bases short, with 14 bases between. Germline V gene sequence: CDR1 SGHTA, CDR2 FQGNSA. The CDR3 has 14 residues. The CDR3 reads CASKTETANYGYTF. The CDR3 nucleotides are TGTGCCAGCAAAACGGAGACAGCGAACTATGGCTACACCTTC.

The CDR3 loop reads CASSARLAGEDEQFF. The CDR3 DNA sequence: TGTGCCAGCAGCGCCAGACTAGCGGGAGAGGATGAGCAGTTCTTC. The chain has TRBV9 and TRBJ2-1, with 12 bases aligning to TRBD2. With V trimmed by 3 bases and J by 8 bases, 6 bases remained unmatched. This CDR3 has 15 residues. CDR1 is SGDLS, CDR2 YYNGEE, per germline.

In its sample, this clonotype was seen many times. The V gene is TRBV29-1, the J gene TRBJ1-1; D is possibly TRBD1 (5 bases). CDR1 and CDR2 (germline): SQVTM, ANQGSEA. The CDR3 covers 15 residues. The V end lost 7 bases, the J end lost 0 bases, and 18 bases lay between the germline ends. CDR3: CSGSGGWGMNTEAFF. DNA for the CDR3: TGCAGCGGCTCCGGGGGATGGGGAATGAACACTGAAGCTTTCTTT.

In nucleotides, the CDR3 is TGTGCCACCAGCAGAGTAGAGGGGGACACTGAAGCTTTCTTT. It is translated as CATSRVEGDTEAFF. The rearrangement links TRBV15 to TRBJ1-1; TRBD1 might be the D (6 bases). The CDR3 totals 14 residues. V lost 1 base to trimming and J lost 3 bases, with 9 bases between them. Looked up from germline, CDR1 is LNHNV and CDR2 is YYDKDF (reference sequence). Looking up the rest from reference TRBV15 and TRBJ1-1 gives the full variable domain: DAMVIQNPRYQVTQFGKPVTLSCSQTLNHNVMYWYQQKSSQAPKLLFHYYDKDFNNEADTPDNFQSRRPNTSFCFLDIRSPGLGDTAMYLCATSRVEGDTEAFFGQGTRLTVV.

In its sample, this clonotype was seen a few times. The chain couples TRBV6-2 or TRBV6-3 to TRBJ2-7; D possibly matches TRBD1 or TRBD2 (5 bases each). V was shortened by 5 bases and J by 4 bases, with 15 bases between the two germline ends. The CDR3 covers 14 residues. The germline V gene has CDR1 MNHEY and CDR2 SVGEGT. CDR3 sequence reads: CASSRGPKGYEQYV. CDR3 in DNA: TGTGCCAGCAGTAGGGGACCCAAAGGTTACGAGCAGTACGTC.

This rearrangement joins TRBV11-2 to TRBJ2-1, with 11 bases fitting TRBD2. This CDR3 is built from 19 residues. The germline gives CDR1 SGHAT, CDR2 FQNNGV. The V and J ends lost 5 bases and 2 bases, in that order; junction bases with no gene match: 14. CDR3 coding DNA: TGTGCCAGCAGCGCCAGGGGTAGCGGGAGGGCTCGGACCTACAATGAGCAGTTCTTC. Protein product: CASSARGSGRARTYNEQFF.

This clonotype has more than one count but fewer than ten. The V and J genes are TRBV2 and TRBJ2-1; 11 positions match TRBD2. Germline loops: CDR1 SNHLY, CDR2 FYNNEI. There are 17 residues in the CDR3. Unmatched junction bases numbered 5, after V lost 1 base and J lost 3 bases. CDR3 sequence (DNA): TGTGCCAGCAGTGAAGGGGCTAGCGGGAGGCTCTACAATGAGCAGTTCTTC. It codes for CASSEGASGRLYNEQFF.

The V and J genes are TRBV18 and TRBJ2-7; a weak D match, TRBD1 (6 bases). Trimming stripped 0 bases from V and 3 bases from J, with 9 bases between. The germline gives CDR1 KGHSH, CDR2 LQKENI. The CDR3 loop spans 14 amino acids. CDR3 sequence reads: CASSPPAGDYEQYF. The CDR3 DNA is TGTGCCAGCTCACCACCCGCAGGGGACTACGAGCAGTACTTC.

The chain links TRBV5-1 to TRBJ2-1; 12 bases align to TRBD2. The junction had 5 bases not matched to a gene; V was cut back by 5 bases and J by 2 bases. This CDR3 has 16 amino acids. Germline CDR1 SGHRS, CDR2 YFSETQ. In nucleotides, the CDR3 is TGCGCCAGCAGTGGGCTAGCGGGAGGGACCTACAATGAGCAGTTCTTC. Translated, it gives CASSGLAGGTYNEQFF.

The V and J genes are TRBV27 and TRBJ2-3; 10 bases agree with TRBD1. The length of the CDR3 is 15 residues. Unmatched junction bases numbered 5, after V lost 5 bases and J lost 3 bases. CDR1 MNHEY and CDR2 SMNVEV come from the germline V gene (reference sequence). The chain's CDR3 is CASSPRTGGTDTQYF. The CDR3 bases are TGTGCCAGCAGTCCCCGGACAGGGGGAACAGATACGCAGTATTTT.

The chain combines TRBV5-1 with TRBJ2-1; 14 bases agree with TRBD2. The germline V gene has CDR1 SGHRS and CDR2 YFSETQ. The ends lost 2 bases at V and 10 bases at J; junction bases unmatched: 8. The CDR3 totals 16 residues. This CDR3 is CASSFLGLAGDHEQFF. The CDR3 coding sequence is TGCGCCAGCAGCTTCCTGGGACTAGCGGGAGATCACGAGCAGTTCTTC.